These 19 T cell receptor beta chains originate from one sample sequenced in a study of shared clonotypes between healthy human individuals. The method was immunoSEQ multiplex PCR; TCRdb's version includes in-frame clones alone and lacks a portion of them. The table has more than 1.2 million clones, less than 99% seen once; the top ten hold about 0.34%. Sequenced sample: naive CD4+ T cells sorted from blood. Described subset: CD45RA+ positively selected. Receptors were obtained from a man aged 25 to 40 in good health.

The chain uses TRBV4-3 and TRBJ1-2; a possible D gene is TRBD1 (5 bases). V dropped 1 base and J dropped 1 base, with 10 bases sitting between them. Germline CDR1 reads LGHNA; CDR2 reads YSLEER. CDR3 length: 15 amino acids. CDR3 bases: TGCGCCAGCAGCCAAGGACAGATATTTAACTATGGCTACACCTTC. The encoded protein is CASSQGQIFNYGYTF.

The chain couples TRBV6-5 to TRBJ2-7; 7 bases align to TRBD2. The germline V gene encodes CDR1 MNHEY and CDR2 SVGAGI. CDR3 length: 15 residues. V lost 0 bases and J lost 3; bases outside the gene matches: 5. The CDR3 DNA follows: TGTGCCAGCAGTTACTCGGGAGGGGAGGGCTACGAGCAGTACTTC. Translating it yields CASSYSGGEGYEQYF.

The chain has TRBV7-6 and TRBJ2-1; perhaps TRBD2 as D (7 bases). The germline V gene encodes CDR1 SGHVS and CDR2 FNYEAQ. The CDR3 runs 16 residues. V was cut by 2 bases and J by 9 bases, with 20 bases left in between. The CDR3 sequence is CASSLFGGRENGEQFF. The CDR3, as DNA: TGTGCCAGCAGCTTATTCGGGGGGCGGGAGAACGGTGAGCAGTTCTTC.

This chain connects TRBV7-6 to TRBJ2-1; a possible D gene is TRBD2 (5 bases). This CDR3 comprises 13 residues. From germline, CDR1 is SGHVS and CDR2 FNYEAQ. V shed 11 bases and J shed 4 bases, with 15 bases lying between them. This chain's CDR3 is CAGSAGVYNEQFF. The CDR3 DNA reads as TGTGCCGGGTCTGCCGGGGTATACAATGAGCAGTTCTTC. Full variable domain (rest looked up from reference TRBV7-6 and TRBJ2-1): GAGVSQSPRYKVTKRGQDVALRCDPISGHVSLYWYRQALGQGPEFLTYFNYEAQQDKSGLPNDRFSAERPEGSISTLTIQRTEQRDSAMYRCAGSAGVYNEQFFGPGTRLTVL.

The rearrangement uses TRBV7-9 and TRBJ2-7, with a possible D match to TRBD1 (5 bases). The CDR3 contains 12 residues. Deletions cut 1 base from V and 9 bases from J, with 10 bases between. Germline V gene lookup returns CDR1 SEHNR and CDR2 FQNEAQ (reference sequence). The CDR3 bases are TGTGCCAGCAGCTTAGAGGGTAGGGGGCAGTACTTC. Translation gives CASSLEGRGQYF.

The V gene is TRBV11-2, the J gene TRBJ2-1; 9 bases are shared with TRBD2. Trimming cost V 5 bases and J 3 bases; bases outside gene matches: 17. The CDR3 covers 19 residues. Per the germline V gene, CDR1 is SGHAT and CDR2 is FQNNGV. Written as DNA, the CDR3 is TGTGCCAGCAGCCTACCCTCGGGAGGGCTAGCGGGATTCTACAATGAGCAGTTCTTC. It encodes CASSLPSGGLAGFYNEQFF.

The sample holds one count of this clone. The chain links TRBV14 to TRBJ1-2; D call uncertain. The V gene's germline CDR1 is SGHDN and CDR2 FVKESK. The germline V and J ends were trimmed by 2 bases and 4 bases, with 14 bases remaining between them. The CDR3 consists of 15 residues. The CDR3 loop reads CASSQRRWDLYGYTF. The CDR3 DNA is TGTGCCAGCAGCCAAAGGAGGTGGGATCTCTATGGCTACACCTTC.

The rearrangement uses TRBV20-1 and TRBJ2-7; no clear D gene. The CDR3 totals 10 residues. The germline gives CDR1 DFQATT, CDR2 SNEGSKA (reference sequence). CDR3 nucleotide sequence: TGCAGCGCCCAGGAGTACGAGCAGTACTTC. Residues: CSAQEYEQYF.

V and J are TRBV2 and TRBJ1-1; TRBD1 aligns across 9 bases. CDR3 size: 14 residues. Germline trimming cut 6 bases from V and 5 bases from J; bases unmatched to any gene: 7. Germline CDR1 is SNHLY and CDR2 is FYNNEI. The chain's CDR3 is CASSTDRGGTEAFF. CDR3 nucleotide sequence: TGTGCCAGCAGCACGGACAGGGGAGGTACTGAAGCTTTCTTT.

Points on this clone: Different DNA sequences within this sample yield the same CDR3. The rearrangement uses TRBV15 and TRBJ2-2; D remains ambiguous. Trimming cost V 1 base and J 5 bases, with 5 bases left between them. CDR3 length equals 13 residues. Per germline, CDR1 LNHNV and CDR2 YYDKDF (reference sequence). The CDR3 nucleotides are TGTGCCACCAGCAGAGGAGTAACCGGGGAGCTGTTTTTT. Translation: CATSRGVTGELFF.

This chain joins TRBV14 and TRBJ2-5, with unresolved D. The germline V and J ends were trimmed by 6 bases and 5 bases, with 13 bases remaining between them. The CDR3 extends over 13 amino acids. Germline loops: CDR1 SGHDN, CDR2 FVKESK. CDR3 sequence: CASSHGGSETQYF. For the CDR3, the DNA is TGTGCCAGCAGTCATGGCGGTTCGGAGACCCAGTACTTC. Together with reference TRBV14 and TRBJ2-5, the CDR3 gives the full variable domain: EAGVTQFPSHSVIEKGQTVTLRCDPISGHDNLYWYRRVMGKEIKFLLHFVKESKQDESGMPNNRFLAERTGGTYSTLKVQPAELEDSGVYFCASSHGGSETQYFGPGTRLLVL.

The rearrangement uses TRBV15 and TRBJ2-5; the D gene is possibly TRBD1 (5 bases). Per the germline V gene, CDR1 is LNHNV and CDR2 is YYDKDF (reference sequence). CDR3 size: 15 residues. V lost 1 base and J lost 4, with 13 bases in between. The chain's CDR3 is CATSRAAGSPETQYF. The CDR3 DNA follows: TGTGCCACCAGCAGAGCGGCAGGGTCACCAGAGACCCAGTACTTC.

DNA for the CDR3: TGCGCCAGCAGCTTGGCCTCGGCAGGTGGAGATACGCAGTATTTT. This encodes CASSLASAGGDTQYF. The chain joins TRBV5-1 to TRBJ2-3; D remains ambiguous. The length of the CDR3 is 15 residues. The germline V gene encodes CDR1 SGHRS and CDR2 YFSETQ. V shed 0 bases and J shed 5 bases, with 13 bases lying between them.

The CDR3 DNA sequence: TGCAGCGTTAGGGGGGTAGGATACAATGAGCAGTTCTTC. Encoded protein: CSVRGVGYNEQFF. The gene calls are TRBV29-1 and TRBJ2-1; D tentatively reads TRBD1 or TRBD2 (6 bases each). This CDR3 is 13 amino acids long. Germline V gene data show CDR1 as SQVTM and CDR2 as ANQGSEA. V lost 5 bases, J lost 4 bases, and 12 bases lay in between.

The chain employs TRBV28 and TRBJ2-5, with D unresolved. CDR1 is MDHEN and CDR2 is SYDVKM in the germline V gene. Trimming removed 2 bases at V and 1 base at J, with 5 bases between. The CDR3 extends over 13 amino acids. The CDR3: CASSLPIQETQYF. The CDR3 region has the DNA TGTGCCAGCAGTTTACCGATCCAAGAGACCCAGTACTTC.

The V gene is TRBV7-9, the J gene TRBJ1-3, with D unresolved. The CDR3 covers 16 residues. The ends were cut back, 2 bases at V and 0 bases at J, with 11 bases in the middle. Germline values: CDR1 SEHNR, CDR2 FQNEAQ (reference sequence). The CDR3 sequence is CASSLNVPSSGNTIYF. CDR3 DNA sequence: TGTGCCAGCAGCTTAAACGTACCTAGCTCTGGAAACACCATATATTTT.

V and J are TRBV2 and TRBJ1-4, with TRBD1 matching 7 bases. V was clipped by 2 bases and J by 5 bases; unmatched bases: 8. The germline gives CDR1 SNHLY, CDR2 FYNNEI. The CDR3 has 16 amino acids. This CDR3 is CASSERGGQSNEKLFF. In DNA, the CDR3 is TGTGCCAGCAGTGAACGAGGGGGACAGTCGAATGAAAAACTGTTTTTT.

The chain combines TRBV28 with TRBJ2-3; D is possibly TRBD2 (6 bases). CDR1 and CDR2 (germline): MDHEN, SYDVKM. The CDR3 has 14 residues. V shed 6 bases and J shed 2 bases, with 12 bases lying between them. In DNA, the CDR3 is TGTGCCAGCAGCCCGGGACTCATCACAGATACGCAGTATTTT. Protein product: CASSPGLITDTQYF.

The V and J genes are TRBV7-9 and TRBJ1-4, with 7 bases matching TRBD1. With V trimmed by 2 bases and J by 3 bases, 6 bases remained unmatched. The CDR3 contains 16 residues. CDR1 is SEHNR and CDR2 is FQNEAQ in the germline V gene (reference sequence). DNA for the CDR3: TGTGCCAGCAGCTTAATACTCGGGACAGCTAATGAAAAACTGTTTTTT. Residues: CASSLILGTANEKLFF.